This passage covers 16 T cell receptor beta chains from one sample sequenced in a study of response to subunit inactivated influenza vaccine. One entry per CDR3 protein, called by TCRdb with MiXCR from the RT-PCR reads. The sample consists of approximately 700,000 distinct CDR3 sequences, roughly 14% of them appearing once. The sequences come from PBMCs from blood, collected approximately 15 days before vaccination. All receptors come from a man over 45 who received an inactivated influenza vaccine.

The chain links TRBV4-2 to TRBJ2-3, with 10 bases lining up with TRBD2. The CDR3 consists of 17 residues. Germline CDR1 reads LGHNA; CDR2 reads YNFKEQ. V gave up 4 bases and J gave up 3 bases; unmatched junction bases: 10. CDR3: CASSRSGPGLATDTQYF. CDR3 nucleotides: TGTGCCAGCAGCCGTAGTGGACCGGGACTAGCGACAGATACGCAGTATTTT.

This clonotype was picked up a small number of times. This CDR3 is CASAGYGEQYF. CDR3 nucleotides: TGTGCCAGCGCGGGGTACGGCGAGCAGTACTTC. The V and J genes are TRBV6-2 or TRBV6-3 and TRBJ2-7; maybe TRBD2 (6 bases). The germline gives CDR1 MNHEY, CDR2 SVGEGT. V dropped 8 bases and J dropped 6 bases, with 11 bases sitting between them. The CDR3 sequence is 11 residues long.

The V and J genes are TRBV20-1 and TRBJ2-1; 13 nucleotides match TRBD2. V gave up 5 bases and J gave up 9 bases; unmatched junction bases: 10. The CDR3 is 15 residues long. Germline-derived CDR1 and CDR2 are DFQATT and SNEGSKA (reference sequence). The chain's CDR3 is CSAPPTSGGRSEQFF. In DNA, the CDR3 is TGCAGTGCTCCTCCGACTAGCGGGGGGCGGAGTGAGCAGTTCTTC.

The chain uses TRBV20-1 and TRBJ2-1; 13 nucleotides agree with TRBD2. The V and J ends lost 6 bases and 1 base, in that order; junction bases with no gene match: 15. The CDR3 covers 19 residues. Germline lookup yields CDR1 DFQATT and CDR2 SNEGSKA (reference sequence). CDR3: CSAREQGLAGEWSYNEQFF. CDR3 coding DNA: TGCAGTGCCCGTGAACAAGGACTAGCGGGAGAGTGGTCCTACAATGAGCAGTTCTTC.

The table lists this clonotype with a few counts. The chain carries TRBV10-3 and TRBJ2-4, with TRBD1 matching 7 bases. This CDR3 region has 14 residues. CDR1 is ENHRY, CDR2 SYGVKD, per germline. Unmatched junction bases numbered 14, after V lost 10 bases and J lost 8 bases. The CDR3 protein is CATRHRGEGDIQYF. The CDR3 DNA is TGTGCCACCCGCCACAGGGGTGAGGGGGACATTCAGTACTTC.

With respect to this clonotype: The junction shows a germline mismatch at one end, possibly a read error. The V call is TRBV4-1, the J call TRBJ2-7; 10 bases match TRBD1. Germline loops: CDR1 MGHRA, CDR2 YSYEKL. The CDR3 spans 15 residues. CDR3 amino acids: CVSSQAGTGAYEQYF. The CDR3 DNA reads TGCGTCAGCAGCCAAGCCGGGACAGGGGCCTACGAGCAGTACTTC.

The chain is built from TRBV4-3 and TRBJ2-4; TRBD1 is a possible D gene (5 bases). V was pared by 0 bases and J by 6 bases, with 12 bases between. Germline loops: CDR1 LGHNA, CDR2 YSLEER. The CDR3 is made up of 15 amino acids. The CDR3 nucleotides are TGCGCCAGCAGCCAAGATCACCTTGACAGAAACATTCAGTACTTC. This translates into CASSQDHLDRNIQYF.

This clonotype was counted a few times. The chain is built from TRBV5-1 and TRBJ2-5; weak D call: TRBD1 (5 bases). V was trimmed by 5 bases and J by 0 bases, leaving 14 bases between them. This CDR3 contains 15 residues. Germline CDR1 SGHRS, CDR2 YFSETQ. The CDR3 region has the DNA TGCGCCAGCAGTCCCCTGGGGCAGTACCAAGAGACCCAGTACTTC. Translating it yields CASSPLGQYQETQYF.

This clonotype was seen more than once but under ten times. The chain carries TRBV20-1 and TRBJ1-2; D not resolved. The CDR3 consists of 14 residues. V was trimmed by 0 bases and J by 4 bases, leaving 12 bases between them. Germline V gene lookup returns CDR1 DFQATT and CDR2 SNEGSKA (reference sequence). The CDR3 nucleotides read TGCAGTGCTAGAGAAGGGCGGGGAATCTATGGCTACACCTTC. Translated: CSAREGRGIYGYTF.

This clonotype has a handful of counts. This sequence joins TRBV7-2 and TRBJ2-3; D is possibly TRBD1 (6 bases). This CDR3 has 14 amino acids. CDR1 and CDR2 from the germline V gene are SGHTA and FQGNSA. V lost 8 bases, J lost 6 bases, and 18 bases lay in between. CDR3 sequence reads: CASGQQGSADTQYF. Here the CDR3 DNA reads TGTGCCAGCGGGCAACAGGGAAGTGCCGATACGCAGTATTTT.

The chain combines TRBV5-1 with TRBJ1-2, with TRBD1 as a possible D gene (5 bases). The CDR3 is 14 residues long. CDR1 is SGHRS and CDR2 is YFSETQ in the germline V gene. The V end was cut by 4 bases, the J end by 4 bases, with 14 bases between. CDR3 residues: CASSVDPGIYGYTF. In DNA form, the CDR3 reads TGCGCCAGCAGCGTGGATCCAGGGATCTATGGCTACACCTTC.

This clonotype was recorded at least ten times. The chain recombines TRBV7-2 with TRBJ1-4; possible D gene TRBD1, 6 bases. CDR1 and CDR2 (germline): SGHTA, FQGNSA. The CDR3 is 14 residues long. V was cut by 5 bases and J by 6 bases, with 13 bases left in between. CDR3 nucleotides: TGTGCCAGCAGCCTGGGAGGGGGGGATGAAAAACTGTTTTTT. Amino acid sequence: CASSLGGGDEKLFF.

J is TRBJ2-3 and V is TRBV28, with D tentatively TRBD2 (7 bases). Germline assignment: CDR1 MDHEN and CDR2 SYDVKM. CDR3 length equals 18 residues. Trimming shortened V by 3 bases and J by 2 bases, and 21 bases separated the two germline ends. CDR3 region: CASSFPSRGGVNTDTQYF. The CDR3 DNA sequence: TGTGCCAGCAGTTTTCCCTCACGAGGGGGGGTTAACACAGATACGCAGTATTTT.

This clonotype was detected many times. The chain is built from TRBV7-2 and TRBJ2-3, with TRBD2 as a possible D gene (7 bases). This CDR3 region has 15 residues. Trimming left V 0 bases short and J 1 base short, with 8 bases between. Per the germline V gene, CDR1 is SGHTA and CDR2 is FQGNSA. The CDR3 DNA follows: TGTGCCAGCAGCTTAGCGCGGGGGCGCACAGATACGCAGTATTTT. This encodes CASSLARGRTDTQYF.

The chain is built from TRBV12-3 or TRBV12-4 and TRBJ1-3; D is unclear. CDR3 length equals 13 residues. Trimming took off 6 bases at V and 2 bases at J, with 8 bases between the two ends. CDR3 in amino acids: CASSTFAGNTIYF. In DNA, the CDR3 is TGTGCCAGCAGCACTTTCGCTGGAAACACCATATATTTT.

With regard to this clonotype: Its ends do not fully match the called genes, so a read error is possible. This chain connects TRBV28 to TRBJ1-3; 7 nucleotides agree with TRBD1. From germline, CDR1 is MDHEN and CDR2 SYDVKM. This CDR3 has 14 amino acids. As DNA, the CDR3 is TGTGCCAGCAGTCCAGGGACAGCTGGAAACACCATGTATTTT. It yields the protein CASSPGTAGNTMYF.